The 21 T cell receptor delta chains below all came from one sample that was sequenced in a study of gamma-delta T cells after stem cell transplantation. TCRdb re-called the RT-PCR reads using CATT. The table lists around 2,300 delta-chain clones, about 7.6% of them singletons. The sequenced material came from gamma-delta T cells. Receptors originate from a human donor. It is not recorded whose cells these are; they may come from a transplant donor.

In the case of this clone: This sequence may be a read error, since a much larger clone differs from it by one base. The chain carries TRDV2 and TRDJ1, with 7 bases identical to TRDD3. With 3 bases clipped from V and 5 bases from J, the junction kept 26 bases outside the gene matches. This CDR3 comprises 20 residues. CDR1 and CDR2 from the germline V gene are GEAIGNYY and EKD. This CDR3 is CACDAGSTSRGGGIGDKLIF. In nucleotides, the CDR3 is TGTGCCTGTGACGCTGGATCAACTTCCCGCGGTGGGGGGATTGGGGATAAACTCATCTTT.

As for this clone: This clone may be a read error of a much larger clone one base away. The identical CDR3 is also encoded by other nucleotide sequences in the sample. The chain carries TRDV2 and TRDJ1; TRDD3 might be the D (5 bases). Germline V gene data show CDR1 as GEAIGNYY and CDR2 as EKD. The CDR3 runs 21 residues. The CDR3 sequence is CACDTLGWDRRGHSYTDKLIF. CDR3 coding DNA: TGTGCCTGCGACACGCTAGGCTGGGACCGAAGGGGACACTCGTACACCGATAAACTCATCTTT.

DNA for the CDR3: TGTGCTCTTGGGGGCCTCCTTCATAACCTTGCGGCCCCTTGCCGGGGGACTAGCTCCTGGGACACCCGACAGATGTTTTTC. Translation gives CALGGLLHNLAAPCRGTSSWDTRQMFF. This chain uses TRDV1 with TRDJ3; tentative D call: TRDD3 (6 bases). The CDR3 is 27 residues long. The V end lost 4 bases, the J end lost 0 bases, and 40 bases lay between the germline ends. Germline CDR1 reads TSWWSYY; CDR2 reads QGS.

Sample share makes this clone medium-sized (0.01 to 0.1%). The CDR3 loop reads CACEGILSTDKLIF. The CDR3 nucleotides are TGTGCCTGTGAGGGGATACTAAGCACCGATAAACTCATCTTT. V usage is TRDV2 and J usage is TRDJ1; 8 nucleotides match TRDD3. The length of the CDR3 is 14 residues. CDR1 is GEAIGNYY, CDR2 EKD, per germline. The junction had 4 bases not matched to a gene; V was cut back by 4 bases and J by 1 base.

This clone was found a few times. The J gene is TRDJ1, the V gene TRDV2, with no clear D. Germline V lookup: CDR1 GEAIGNYY, CDR2 EKD. CDR3 size: 16 residues. Trimming removed 0 bases at V and 5 bases at J, with 18 bases between. For the CDR3, the DNA is TGTGCCTGTGACACCGTGATGGACAAGACATCTGATAAACTCATCTTT. Residues: CACDTVMDKTSDKLIF.

This clone is termed medium-sized. Different DNA sequences within this sample yield the same CDR3. The chain recombines TRDV2 with TRDJ1; TRDD3 matches 12 bases. The CDR3 covers 23 residues. Per germline, CDR1 GEAIGNYY and CDR2 EKD. With V trimmed by 4 bases and J by 3 bases, 29 bases remained unmatched. This chain's CDR3 is CACESMGSPSGGYAVGHADKLIF. The CDR3 DNA follows: TGTGCCTGTGAGTCAATGGGAAGTCCCTCTGGGGGATACGCGGTTGGACATGCCGATAAACTCATCTTT.

CDR3 sequence reads: CACDSMLSRGIQVDKLIF. In nucleotides, the CDR3 is TGTGCCTGTGACTCAATGTTATCGAGGGGGATACAGGTCGATAAACTCATCTTT. The genes are TRDV2 and TRDJ1; TRDD3 matches 9 bases. There are 18 residues in the CDR3. CDR1 is GEAIGNYY, CDR2 EKD, per germline. The J segment lost 4 bases and the V segment lost 3 bases, leaving 17 bases of the junction unmatched.

This clone is deemed large (0.1 to 1%). The same CDR3 is also encoded by other DNA sequences in this sample. The V call is TRDV2, the J call TRDJ1, with 7 bases fitting TRDD3. CDR3 size: 17 residues. With 4 bases clipped from V and 0 bases from J, the junction kept 13 bases outside the gene matches. CDR1 is GEAIGNYY and CDR2 is EKD in the germline V gene. The CDR3 spells CACESLVGEQYTDKLIF. The CDR3 DNA is TGTGCCTGTGAGTCTCTGGTGGGGGAACAGTACACCGATAAACTCATCTTT.

This clone has only a few counts. A far bigger clonotype differs at one base, so this is likely a read error. V gene TRDV2 combines with J gene TRDJ3; 10 nucleotides agree with TRDD3. V gave up 2 bases and J gave up 2 bases; unmatched junction bases: 11. The CDR3 spans 20 residues. Per the germline V gene, CDR1 is GEAIGNYY and CDR2 is EKD. This CDR3 reads CACDSSWGDTGPWDTRQMFF. The CDR3 DNA sequence: TGTGCCTGTGACAGTTCCTGGGGGGATACGGGGCCCTGGGACACCCGACAGATGTTTTTC.

This clone qualifies as medium-sized. V is TRDV2 and J is TRDJ1; D remains ambiguous. V dropped 0 bases and J dropped 4 bases, with 11 bases sitting between them. This CDR3 comprises 14 residues. CDR1 is GEAIGNYY, CDR2 EKD, per germline. In DNA form, the CDR3 reads TGTGCCTGTGACACCGTTTCCCCCGGCGATAAACTCATCTTT. This encodes CACDTVSPGDKLIF.

A note on this clone: The TCRdb record carries a much larger clone's protein, which differs from this DNA's translation at residue 12; a read error is the likely cause, and the protein listed here is the DNA translation. V usage is TRDV2 and J usage is TRDJ1; 11 nucleotides line up with TRDD3. The CDR3 is 19 amino acids. Germline-derived CDR1 and CDR2 are GEAIGNYY and EKD. J lost 4 bases, V lost 1 base, and 16 bases had no gene match. DNA for the CDR3: TGTGCCTGTGACACTCTTTCCGCTGGGGGATACAATGCGAGCGATAAACTCATCTTT. This sequence encodes CACDTLSAGGYNASDKLIF.

Notes on this clone: The protein TCRdb gives is from a much larger clone and does not agree with this DNA's translation at residue 4, likely a read error; the protein shown here comes from the DNA. The gene calls are TRDV2 and TRDJ3; 7 nucleotides align to TRDD3. CDR3 size: 16 residues. From germline, CDR1 is GEAIGNYY and CDR2 EKD. V shed 5 bases, J shed 5 bases, and the junction held 8 bases outside the gene matches. For the CDR3, the DNA is TGTGCCTGTGGCCCGACTGGGGCCCGGGACACCCGACAGATGTTTTTC. Its protein product is CACGPTGARDTRQMFF.

Note on this clone: Given a much more abundant clone one base away, this may be a read error. The chain recombines TRDV2 with TRDJ1; D is uncertain. V was trimmed by 0 bases and J by 0 bases, leaving 19 bases between them. There are 18 residues in the CDR3. The germline gives CDR1 GEAIGNYY, CDR2 EKD. CDR3 amino acids: CACDTVGSAVGYTDKLIF. The CDR3 region has the DNA TGTGCCTGTGACACCGTAGGATCCGCCGTAGGGTACACCGATAAACTCATCTTT.

On this clone: A far larger clone differs by one base, so this is likely a read error. This CDR3 reads CACDVLGGHEGTTDKLIF. DNA for the CDR3: TGTGCCTGTGACGTGTTGGGGGGACATGAAGGCACAACCGATAAACTCATCTTT. This chain links TRDV2 with TRDJ1; D may be TRDD3 (6 bases). CDR3 size: 18 residues. Trimming removed 3 bases at V and 2 bases at J, with 24 bases between. The germline V gene has CDR1 GEAIGNYY and CDR2 EKD.

With regard to this clone: A far bigger clonotype differs at one base, so this is likely a read error. The same CDR3 arises from other DNA sequences in this sample as well. The chain has TRDV2 and TRDJ3; D possibly corresponds to TRDD3 (6 bases). Trimming left V 0 bases short and J 0 bases short, with 17 bases between. The CDR3 consists of 20 residues. Per the germline V gene, CDR1 is GEAIGNYY and CDR2 is EKD. The CDR3 here is CACDTVAPGGTSWDTRQMFF. The CDR3 DNA reads TGTGCCTGTGACACCGTCGCTCCAGGGGGAACCTCCTGGGACACCCGACAGATGTTTTTC.

This clone was counted a few times. This probably arose from a read error, given a far larger clone one base away. Other DNA sequences in the sample encode the same CDR3. The rearrangement links TRDV2 to TRDJ1; D remains ambiguous. The CDR3 is 18 amino acids. V dropped 0 bases and J dropped 4 bases, with 23 bases sitting between them. Germline CDR1 and CDR2: GEAIGNYY and EKD. The CDR3 bases are TGTGCCTGTGACACCGTGCAAGGGACCCAAACTACGGGCGATAAACTCATCTTT. Translation gives CACDTVQGTQTTGDKLIF.

This clone showed up just a few times. Translating this DNA gives a protein that differs at residue 15 from the TCRdb one, which belongs to a much larger clone; a read error is likely, and the protein shown is this translation. CDR3 sequence (DNA): TGTGCCTGTGACATCCTTCGAGGCAAGGACAGCGATAAACTCACCTTT. It codes for CACDILRGKDSDKLTF. The V call is TRDV2, the J call TRDJ1; weak D call: TRDD2 (5 bases). There are 16 residues in the CDR3. Germline V gene sequence: CDR1 GEAIGNYY, CDR2 EKD.

In its sample, this clone was seen a few times. The TCRdb protein, from a much larger clone, departs from this DNA's translation at residue 6, likely by read error; the protein shown derives from the DNA. The chain's CDR3 is CACDTSQGGGTIYTDKLIF. The CDR3 coding sequence is TGTGCCTGTGACACCTCACAAGGTGGGGGAACCATTTACACCGATAAACTCATCTTT. The V call is TRDV2, the J call TRDJ1; 7 bases line up with TRDD3. V lost 0 bases and J lost 0; bases outside the gene matches: 15. The CDR3 totals 19 residues. Germline V gene sequence: CDR1 GEAIGNYY, CDR2 EKD.

This clone was picked up a small number of times. The protein that TCRdb holds for this DNA derives from a much larger clone and differs from the translated DNA at residue 4, which likely indicates a read error; the protein shown here is translated from the DNA. This CDR3 is CACGALLGDNQPPADKLIF. Written as DNA, the CDR3 is TGTGCCTGTGGCGCTCTACTGGGGGATAATCAGCCACCAGCGGATAAACTCATCTTT. The rearrangement links TRDV2 to TRDJ1, with TRDD3 identical over 11 bases. With V trimmed by 5 bases and J by 5 bases, 21 bases remained unmatched. CDR1 is GEAIGNYY and CDR2 is EKD in the germline V gene. The CDR3 extends over 19 amino acids.

In its sample, this clone ranks as medium-sized. One junction end disagrees with the germline gene, perhaps due to a read error. The gene calls are TRDV2 and TRDJ3; 11 bases line up with TRDD3. The germline V gene has CDR1 GEAIGNYY and CDR2 EKD. This CDR3 has 20 residues. CDR3 nucleotide sequence: TGTGCCTGTGACACCGCTGGGGGATACTCATCATCCTGTGACACCCGACCGATGTTTTTC. Protein sequence: CACDTAGGYSSSCDTRPMFF.

As regards this clone: The junction departs from germline at one end; a sequencing error may be responsible. The chain carries TRDV2 and TRDJ1, with 7 bases identical to TRDD3. CDR3 length: 15 amino acids. Germline CDR1 reads GEAIGNYY; CDR2 reads EKD. For the CDR3, the DNA is TGTGCCTGTGACAGCTGGGGGGACACACGCCCATCGCTCACCTTT. Its protein is CACDSWGDTRPSLTF.